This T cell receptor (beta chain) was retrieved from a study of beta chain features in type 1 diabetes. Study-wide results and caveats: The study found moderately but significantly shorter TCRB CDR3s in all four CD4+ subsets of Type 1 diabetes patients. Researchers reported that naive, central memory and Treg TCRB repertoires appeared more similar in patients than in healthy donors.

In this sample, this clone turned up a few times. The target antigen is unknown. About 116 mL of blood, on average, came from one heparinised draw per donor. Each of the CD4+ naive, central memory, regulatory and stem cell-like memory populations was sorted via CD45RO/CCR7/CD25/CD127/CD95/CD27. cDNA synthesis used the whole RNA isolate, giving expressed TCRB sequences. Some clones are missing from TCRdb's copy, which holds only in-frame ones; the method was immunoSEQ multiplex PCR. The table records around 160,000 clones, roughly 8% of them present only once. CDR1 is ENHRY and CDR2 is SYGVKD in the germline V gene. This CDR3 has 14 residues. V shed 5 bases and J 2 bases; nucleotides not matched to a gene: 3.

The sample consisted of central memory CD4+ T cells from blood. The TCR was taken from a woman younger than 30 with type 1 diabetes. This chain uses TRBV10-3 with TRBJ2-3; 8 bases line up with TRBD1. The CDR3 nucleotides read TGTGCCATCAGTTCGGACAGGGCCACAGATACGCAGTATTTT. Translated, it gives CAISSDRATDTQYF.